Below are 17 T cell receptor beta chains sequenced from a single sample in a study of early T cells in non-severe SARS-CoV-2 infection. In TCRdb, the 5' RACE reads were re-called with MiXCR into one record per CDR3 protein. Here the sample spans approximately 45,000 distinct CDR3 sequences, about a tenth being singletons. The sequencing sample was made of whole blood. The receptors originated from an adult who was a healthcare worker with PCR-confirmed SARS-CoV-2 infection or an uninfected control (not recorded which).

Here the CDR3 reads CASSSTEASYNSPLHF. CDR3 DNA: TGTGCCAGCAGCTCAACAGAAGCCTCCTATAATTCACCCCTCCACTTT. The chain employs TRBV7-9 and TRBJ1-6; D uncertain. Germline-derived CDR1 and CDR2 are SEHNR and FQNEAQ (reference sequence). The CDR3 contains 16 residues. V shed 4 bases and J shed 0 bases, with 10 bases lying between them.

V usage is TRBV5-5 and J usage is TRBJ1-4; perhaps TRBD1 as D (6 bases). CDR3 size: 13 residues. The germline V gene has CDR1 SGHKS and CDR2 YYEKEE (reference sequence). Trimming cost V 0 bases and J 6 bases, with 6 bases left between them. Here the CDR3 DNA reads TGTGCCAGCAGCTTGGCAGGGGATGAAAAACTGTTTTTT. It yields the protein CASSLAGDEKLFF.

This clonotype has at least ten counts. This sequence joins TRBV30 and TRBJ2-7; 7 nucleotides agree with TRBD2. With V trimmed by 4 bases and J by 3 bases, 12 bases remained unmatched. The CDR3 consists of 15 residues. CDR1 and CDR2 from the germline V gene are GTSNPN and SVGIG (reference sequence). This chain's CDR3 is CAWTPPGKRGYEQYF. The CDR3 DNA reads TGTGCCTGGACCCCCCCCGGAAAGCGGGGCTACGAGCAGTACTTC.

This clonotype has a count of ten or more. The chain recombines TRBV7-2 with TRBJ2-1, with 9 bases lining up with TRBD1. Germline values: CDR1 SGHTA, CDR2 FQGNSA. The CDR3 extends over 15 amino acids. V was clipped by 5 bases and J by 10 bases; unmatched bases: 12. The DNA of the CDR3 is TGTGCCAGCAGCCCCGGGACAGGGTTACCAGGGGAGCAGTTCTTC. It is translated as CASSPGTGLPGEQFF.

At least ten counts were recorded for this clonotype. The chain recombines TRBV5-1 with TRBJ1-1, with TRBD1 as a possible D gene (6 bases). Germline V gene sequence: CDR1 SGHRS, CDR2 YFSETQ. There are 14 residues in the CDR3. Trimming removed 4 bases at V and 4 bases at J, with 14 bases between. The CDR3 nucleotides read TGCGCCAGCAGCGGGTCGACAGGTCCCACTGAAGCTTTCTTT. It specifies CASSGSTGPTEAFF.

The rearrangement joins TRBV29-1 to TRBJ1-4; D possibly corresponds to TRBD1 (6 bases). This CDR3 is built from 13 residues. V was trimmed by 7 bases and J by 6 bases, leaving 15 bases between them. Germline values: CDR1 SQVTM, CDR2 ANQGSEA. Written as DNA, the CDR3 is TGCAGCGCCAAACAGGGAAGTGATGAAAAACTGTTTTTT. This gives the protein CSAKQGSDEKLFF.

This clonotype is medium-sized (0.01 to 0.1%) in the sample. This sequence joins TRBV7-9 and TRBJ1-6; D unclear. Germline-derived CDR1 and CDR2 are SEHNR and FQNEAQ (reference sequence). Trimming took 1 base from V and 7 from J, leaving 8 bases between them. This CDR3 comprises 14 residues. CDR3 DNA: TGTGCCAGCAGCTTAGTGGGAGCAAATTCACCCCTCCACTTT. Translation: CASSLVGANSPLHF.

This chain joins TRBV3-1 and TRBJ1-5; 9 positions match TRBD1. The ends lost 1 base at V and 6 bases at J; junction bases unmatched: 7. The CDR3 has 16 residues. Germline-derived CDR1 and CDR2 are LGHDT and YNNKEL (reference sequence). The CDR3 sequence: CASSQGDRAGVQPQHF. The CDR3 nucleotides are TGTGCCAGCAGCCAAGGGGACAGGGCGGGGGTTCAGCCCCAGCATTTT.

This clonotype was seen ten or more times. V is TRBV14 and J is TRBJ1-2, with 8 bases aligning to TRBD1. With V trimmed by 0 bases and J by 4 bases, 10 bases remained unmatched. The germline V gene has CDR1 SGHDN and CDR2 FVKESK. The CDR3 length is 17 residues. The CDR3 spells CASSQDRGDRGLYGYTF. CDR3 coding DNA: TGTGCCAGCAGCCAAGATAGAGGAGACAGGGGACTCTATGGCTACACCTTC. Supplemented by reference TRBV14 and TRBJ1-2, the full variable domain reads EAGVTQFPSHSVIEKGQTVTLRCDPISGHDNLYWYRRVMGKEIKFLLHFVKESKQDESGMPNNRFLAERTGGTYSTLKVQPAELEDSGVYFCASSQDRGDRGLYGYTFGSGTRLTVV.

The gene calls are TRBV20-1 and TRBJ2-1; 10 bases align to TRBD1. Germline loops: CDR1 DFQATT, CDR2 SNEGSKA (reference sequence). CDR3 length: 14 amino acids. With 4 bases clipped from V and 4 bases from J, the junction kept 4 bases outside the gene matches. The CDR3 DNA reads TGCAGTGCTACGACAGGGGGCATGTACAATGAGCAGTTCTTC. Encoded protein: CSATTGGMYNEQFF.

This clonotype was picked up many times. This rearrangement joins TRBV5-1 to TRBJ2-6; D unclear. This CDR3 contains 16 residues. CDR1 is SGHRS and CDR2 is YFSETQ in the germline V gene. Trimming stripped 4 bases from V and 0 bases from J, with 11 bases between. This chain's CDR3 is CASSPGRASGANVLTF. The CDR3 bases are TGCGCCAGCAGCCCCGGCAGAGCCTCTGGGGCCAACGTCCTGACTTTC.

The V gene is TRBV7-8, the J gene TRBJ1-2; TRBD1 agrees at 11 bases. Germline V gives CDR1 SGHVS, CDR2 FQNEAQ. V trimming: 2 bases; J trimming: 8 bases; junction bases outside the gene matches: 4. The CDR3 sequence is 14 residues long. The CDR3 protein is CASSLTGQGGGYTF. CDR3 coding DNA: TGTGCCAGCAGCTTAACGGGACAGGGGGGCGGCTACACCTTC.

This clonotype was counted many times. The chain combines TRBV9 with TRBJ2-1; no reliable D call. Between the trimmed V and J ends, which lost 0 bases and 0 bases, there was a span of 13 bases. The CDR3 has 17 amino acids. Per the germline V gene, CDR1 is SGDLS and CDR2 is YYNGEE. This CDR3 is CASSVDVFPLSYNEQFF. In nucleotides, the CDR3 is TGTGCCAGCAGCGTAGACGTTTTCCCCCTCTCCTACAATGAGCAGTTCTTC.

This clonotype was observed many times. The V and J genes are TRBV12-3 or TRBV12-4 and TRBJ1-4, with D possibly TRBD1 on 6 matching bases. Trimming pared 7 bases from V and 3 bases from J, leaving 12 bases between. The CDR3 has 14 amino acids. CDR3: CASTLGAPNEKLFF. The CDR3, as DNA: TGTGCCAGCACCCTGGGGGCTCCTAATGAAAAACTGTTTTTT.

In its sample, this clonotype was seen many times. V and J are TRBV29-1 and TRBJ2-7; D gene uncertain. The germline V gene encodes CDR1 SQVTM and CDR2 ANQGSEA. The length of the CDR3 is 13 residues. The ends were cut back, 6 bases at V and 3 bases at J, with 15 bases in the middle. The CDR3 loop is CSVEDGPVYEQYF. CDR3 coding DNA: TGCAGCGTCGAGGACGGACCGGTCTACGAGCAGTACTTC.

This clonotype was seen at least ten times. This chain links TRBV11-2 with TRBJ2-4; 12 bases match TRBD2. Germline V gene data show CDR1 as SGHAT and CDR2 as FQNNGV. The junction had 7 bases not matched to a gene; V was cut back by 6 bases and J by 7 bases. The length of the CDR3 is 15 residues. In DNA, the CDR3 is TGTGCCAGCAGTCAAACTAGCGGGGGGATGAACATTCAGTACTTC. Translation: CASSQTSGGMNIQYF.

This clonotype was seen at least ten times. The chain links TRBV2 to TRBJ2-3; D is unresolved. The CDR3 covers 14 residues. The germline V gene encodes CDR1 SNHLY and CDR2 FYNNEI. V lost 3 bases, J lost 0 bases, and 7 bases lay in between. The CDR3 sequence: CASSDSISTDTQYF. CDR3 in DNA: TGTGCCAGCAGTGACAGCATTAGCACAGATACGCAGTATTTT.